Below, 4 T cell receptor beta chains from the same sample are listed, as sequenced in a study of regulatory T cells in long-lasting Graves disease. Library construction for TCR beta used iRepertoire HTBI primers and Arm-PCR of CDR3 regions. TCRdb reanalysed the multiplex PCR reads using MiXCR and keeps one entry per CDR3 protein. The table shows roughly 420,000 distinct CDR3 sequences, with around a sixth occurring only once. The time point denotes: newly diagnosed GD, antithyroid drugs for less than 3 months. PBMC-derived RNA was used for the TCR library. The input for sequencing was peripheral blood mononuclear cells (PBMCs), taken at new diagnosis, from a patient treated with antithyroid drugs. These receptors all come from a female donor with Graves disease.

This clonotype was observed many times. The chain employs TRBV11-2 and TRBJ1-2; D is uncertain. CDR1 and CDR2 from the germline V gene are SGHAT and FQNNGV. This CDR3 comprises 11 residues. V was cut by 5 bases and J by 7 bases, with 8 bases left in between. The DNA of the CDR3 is TGTGCCAGCAGCCTGCGGGCTGGCTACACCTTC. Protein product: CASSLRAGYTF.

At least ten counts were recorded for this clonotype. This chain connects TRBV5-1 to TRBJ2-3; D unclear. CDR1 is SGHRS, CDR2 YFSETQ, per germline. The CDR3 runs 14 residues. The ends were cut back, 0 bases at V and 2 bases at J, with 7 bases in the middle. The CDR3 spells CASSLAGVTDTQYF. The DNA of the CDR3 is TGCGCCAGCAGCTTGGCGGGTGTCACAGATACGCAGTATTTT. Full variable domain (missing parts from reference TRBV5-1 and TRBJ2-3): KAGVTQTPRYLIKTRGQQVTLSCSPISGHRSVSWYQQTPGQGLQFLFEYFSETQRNKGNFPGRFSGRQFSNSRSEMNVSTLELGDSALYLCASSLAGVTDTQYFGPGTRLTVL.

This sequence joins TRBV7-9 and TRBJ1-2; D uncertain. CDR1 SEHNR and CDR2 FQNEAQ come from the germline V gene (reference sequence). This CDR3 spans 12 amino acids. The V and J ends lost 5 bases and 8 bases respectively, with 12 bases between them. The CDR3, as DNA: TGTGCCAGCAGCCTAACGGAGGGAGGCTACACCTTC. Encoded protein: CASSLTEGGYTF.

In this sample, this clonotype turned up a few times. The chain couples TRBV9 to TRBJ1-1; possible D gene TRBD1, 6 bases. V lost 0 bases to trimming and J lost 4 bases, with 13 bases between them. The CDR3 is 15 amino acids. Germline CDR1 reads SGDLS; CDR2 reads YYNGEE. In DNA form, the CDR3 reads TGTGCCAGCAGCGTAGAGGGGGTGATGAGCACTGAAGCTTTCTTT. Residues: CASSVEGVMSTEAFF.